Sequencing of this T cell receptor (beta chain) was carried out in a study of blood T cell repertoires in COVID-19. Whole-study context: Some COVID-19 samples were acute and others convalescent; all came from the United States, Italy and Spain. Sources were T cells, B-cell-depleted T cells, or PBMCs; the material itself was cDNA or gDNA.

Study members were between 18 and 89 years old and lived in 20 to 25 US regions. Self-reported history from a screening survey and questionnaire set each donor's cohort. In germline, CDR1 is SGHRS, CDR2 YFSETQ. V lost 0 bases and J 0 bases, leaving 7 bases between the germline ends. The CDR3 covers 14 residues. Only in-frame clones appear in the TCRdb table, and some are missing; sequencing was by immunoSEQ multiplex PCR. The sample has about 370,000 clones, more than 80% seen once. Sample: PBMCs or T cells enriched from blood (not recorded which). This sequence originates from a man aged 18 to 30 who had recovered from COVID-19. The V call is TRBV5-1, the J call TRBJ2-7, with D possibly TRBD1 on 5 matching bases. CDR3 in DNA: TGCGCCAGCAGCTTGGCGACAGACTCCTACGAGCAGTACTTC. As protein: CASSLATDSYEQYF.